What follows describes a single T cell receptor (beta chain). There are a few counts of this clonotype. Its cognate antigen has yet to be identified. One base away there is no much larger clone; base qualities are not given. The entry originates in a study of early T cells in non-severe SARS-CoV-2 infection (dated by TCRdb to about 2021). Broadly, across the study: TCR sequencing used bulk RNA from unsorted whole blood, so alpha and beta chains could not be paired.

The full study reports these points: VDJdb matching was skewed toward anti-spike CD8 responses and likely underestimated virus-specific expansions by missing private and CD4 specificities.

Reading the germline V gene gives CDR1 SGHTA and CDR2 FQGNSA. After removal of 3 bases from V and 1 base from J, the junction retains 7 bases not matched to a gene. The CDR3 spans 17 residues, from the cysteine through the phenylalanine. Only the CDR3 DNA is retained, 51 bases long and in frame from the first base. Library prep was done by 5' RACE. Sequencer: NextSeq 500. Unique molecular identifiers were attached to individual cDNA molecules in the TCR library protocol so that sequencing error and PCR bias could be corrected. Sequencing covered both TCR alpha and beta chains, and within each sample the abundances of alpha and beta sequences were tightly co-correlated. The study's own analysis went as follows. Decombinator V4 was used to perform V gene, J gene and CDR3 annotation of TCR sequences. TCRs were defined as expanded if a significant change between any two time points was detected under a Poisson model with p below 0.0001. Abundances of TCRs were expressed as counts per million after normalisation to the total number of TCRs sequenced in each sample. TRAV1-2 paired with TRAJ12, TRAJ20 or TRAJ33 defined MAIT TCRs, while TRAV10 paired with TRAJ18 defined iNKT TCRs. VDJdb, accessed 1 November 2021, was searched for CMV, EBV and SARS-CoV-2 annotated TCRs, excluding TCRs annotated for multiple antigens. In-frame beta chains were kept once TCRdb had trimmed the public reads at Q25 with fastp and called clones with MiXCR. Rows are unified per CDR3 protein, each entry keeping the most common DNA and genes. The V and J calls were not made by the authors but by TCRdb's processing. This sample comprises about 98,000 distinct CDR3 sequences, approximately 14% of them detected only once. Approximately 6.4% of the sample is held by the ten biggest clonotypes.

This was a case-control study nested in a cohort of healthcare workers in London, UK, who had nasopharyngeal swab PCR tests and blood samples taken every week. Healthcare workers were recruited during the week of the UK lockdown, between 23 and 31 March 2020, and followed weekly for up to 16 weeks. The receptor chain draws on TRBV7-2 and TRBJ2-4, and 9 junctional nucleotides match TRBD1. The clonotype originates from an adult who was a healthcare worker with PCR-confirmed SARS-CoV-2 infection or an uninfected control (not recorded which). Input material: whole blood. DNA sequence: TGTGCCAGCAGCTTGGATACCGGGACAGGGGCCAAAAACATTCAGTACTTC. This translates into CASSLDTGTGAKNIQYF.